What follows is one TCR beta chain and its context. Its antigen remains unknown. The CDR3 loop spans 16 amino acids. Trimming removed 4 bases from V and 4 bases from J, with 18 bases in between. Germline assignment: CDR1 SGHAT and CDR2 FQNNGV. Assay execution proceeded at the deep level. Sequenced by immunoSEQ multiplex PCR; TCRdb stores in-frame clones only, minus some. The top ten hold 1.4% of the sample, which has over a million clones, around 74% seen once. The sample belongs to a study of shared clonotypes between healthy human individuals. Study-wide findings and caveats: Few donors restricted represented genetic and exposure-history diversity.

The V gene is TRBV11-2, the J gene TRBJ2-3; D is uncertain. The specimen was memory CD4+ T cells sorted from blood. Subset of the sample: CD45RA-negative fraction. The sequence was obtained from a man aged 18 to 30 in good health. CDR3 protein: CASSSMTEWHPDTQYF. CDR3 in DNA: TGTGCCAGCAGCTCTATGACGGAGTGGCACCCAGATACGCAGTATTTT.